The 20 T cell receptor beta chains given below trace back to one sample, sequenced in a study of memory CD4+ T cells and cytomegalovirus serostatus. Single viable CD3+CD4+CD8-CD45RO+ cells were sorted as the memory CD4+ T cells. Clones were read by immunoSEQ multiplex PCR, and TCRdb kept only the in-frame ones, dropping some. The profile shows over 60,000 clones, around 83% of them singletons. The sample taken for sequencing was memory CD4+ T cells from blood. These receptors originate from an adult in good health and CMV-seronegative.

CDR3 residues: CASEDRTQETQYF. CDR3 DNA: TGTGCCAGCGAGGACAGGACTCAAGAGACCCAGTACTTC. V usage is TRBV28 and J usage is TRBJ2-5, with 7 bases matching TRBD1. Looked up from germline, CDR1 is MDHEN and CDR2 is SYDVKM. This CDR3 is 13 amino acids long. Trimming at V came to 8 bases and at J to 2 bases, leaving 5 bases not matched to a gene.

Points on this clone: The same CDR3 can be traced to other DNA sequences in this sample. The chain joins TRBV7-3 to TRBJ2-6; 7 bases are a match to TRBD1. This CDR3 is built from 16 residues. CDR1 and CDR2 from the germline V gene are SGHTA and FQGTGA. V gave up 2 bases and J gave up 0 bases; unmatched junction bases: 1. The CDR3: CASSLSGGSGANVLTF. The CDR3, as DNA: TGTGCCAGCAGCTTATCAGGGGGCTCTGGGGCCAACGTCCTGACTTTC.

The rearrangement links TRBV10-1 to TRBJ2-7; the D gene could be TRBD1 or TRBD2 (5 bases each). Looked up from germline, CDR1 is WNHNN and CDR2 is SYGVQD (reference sequence). CDR3 length: 13 residues. Trimming pared 8 bases from V and 5 bases from J, leaving 16 bases between. The CDR3 DNA follows: TGCGCCAGCCAGGTTCCGGGGCTGGACGAGCAGTACTTC. Translated: CASQVPGLDEQYF.

The J gene is TRBJ2-2, the V gene TRBV9; TRBD2 matches 11 bases. V shed 5 bases and J 5 bases; nucleotides not matched to a gene: 5. Germline CDR1 reads SGDLS; CDR2 reads YYNGEE. The CDR3 totals 15 residues. CDR3 residues: CASSPGLAVTGELFF. The CDR3 DNA follows: TGTGCCAGCAGTCCGGGACTAGCGGTGACCGGGGAGCTGTTTTTT.

The chain uses TRBV27 and TRBJ1-3; tentative D call: TRBD1 (6 bases). Germline CDR1 is MNHEY and CDR2 is SMNVEV (reference sequence). CDR3 length equals 16 residues. Between the trimmed V and J ends, which lost 6 bases and 0 bases, there was a span of 15 bases. CDR3 bases: TGTGCCAGCAGCCCCCGACAGGCCGTCTCTGGAAACACCATATATTTT. It specifies CASSPRQAVSGNTIYF.

This clone is labeled medium-sized. The rearrangement uses TRBV5-1 and TRBJ2-7; tentative D call: TRBD1 (5 bases). This CDR3 is 14 amino acids long. Germline V lookup: CDR1 SGHRS, CDR2 YFSETQ. Trimming removed 0 bases from V and 4 bases from J, with 11 bases in between. For the CDR3, the DNA is TGCGCCAGCAGCTTGGCCGGCAGGGCGTACGAGCAGTACTTC. Its translation is CASSLAGRAYEQYF.

The genes are TRBV19 and TRBJ1-3, with D hard to call. Trimming removed 5 bases from V and 0 bases from J, with 14 bases in between. CDR1 LNHDA and CDR2 SQIVND come from the germline V gene (reference sequence). The length of the CDR3 is 16 residues. CDR3 nucleotides: TGTGCCAGTAGTCCCTGGACCGCCGACTCTGGAAACACCATATATTTT. The encoded protein is CASSPWTADSGNTIYF.

The chain combines TRBV5-1 with TRBJ1-2; 7 bases align to TRBD1. V lost 4 bases to trimming and J lost 8 bases; unmatched junction nucleotides: 8. The CDR3 is 13 residues long. Looked up from germline, CDR1 is SGHRS and CDR2 is YFSETQ. For the CDR3, the DNA is TGCGCCAGCAGCCTGACAGGGAAAGAAGGCTACACCTTC. It translates to CASSLTGKEGYTF.

The genes are TRBV28 and TRBJ1-2, with unresolved D. V dropped 5 bases and J dropped 3 bases, with 4 bases sitting between them. Germline V gene data show CDR1 as MDHEN and CDR2 as SYDVKM. This CDR3 is 11 amino acids long. Written as DNA, the CDR3 is TGTGCCAGCAGTCGAGACTATGGCTACACCTTC. Translated: CASSRDYGYTF.

This chain connects TRBV7-9 to TRBJ2-2; D perhaps matches TRBD1 (6 bases). V dropped 5 bases and J dropped 7 bases, with 23 bases sitting between them. CDR1 is SEHNR and CDR2 is FQNEAQ in the germline V gene (reference sequence). The CDR3 loop spans 17 amino acids. The CDR3: CASSHIPGTPRGGELFF. The CDR3, as DNA: TGTGCCAGCAGCCATATCCCCGGGACACCTCGTGGCGGGGAGCTGTTTTTT.

This chain uses TRBV11-2 with TRBJ2-3; TRBD2 agrees at 10 bases. Germline CDR1 and CDR2: SGHAT and FQNNGV. This CDR3 region has 18 residues. V gave up 3 bases and J gave up 4 bases; unmatched junction bases: 13. This CDR3 reads CASSLGLASLAKADTQYF. The CDR3 DNA is TGTGCCAGCAGCTTGGGACTAGCGAGCCTAGCAAAGGCAGATACGCAGTATTTT.

This clone was seen only a few times. The rearrangement links TRBV2 to TRBJ1-6; no reliable D call. The CDR3 is 13 amino acids. In germline, CDR1 is SNHLY, CDR2 FYNNEI. V lost 6 bases and J 10 bases, leaving 13 bases between the germline ends. The DNA of the CDR3 is TGTGCCAGCAGCCCCGGGATCGGGTCACCCCTCCACTTT. Translated, it gives CASSPGIGSPLHF. Full variable domain (rest looked up from reference TRBV2 and TRBJ1-6): EPEVTQTPSHQVTQMGQEVILRCVPISNHLYFYWYRQILGQKVEFLVSFYNNEISEKSEIFDDQFSVERPDGSNFTLKIRSTKLEDSAMYFCASSPGIGSPLHFGNGTRLTVT.

The rearrangement links TRBV10-1 to TRBJ2-7, with D possibly being TRBD1 or TRBD2 (5 bases each). V was shortened by 2 bases and J by 7 bases, with 9 bases between the two germline ends. The CDR3 has 12 residues. The germline V gene encodes CDR1 WNHNN and CDR2 SYGVQD (reference sequence). Written as DNA, the CDR3 is TGCGCCAGCAGTGAGGGGACCGGTGAGCAGTACTTC. It codes for CASSEGTGEQYF.

This clone was counted once. The J gene is TRBJ1-2, the V gene TRBV7-9; no reliable D call. The germline CDR1 and CDR2 sequences are SEHNR and FQNEAQ (reference sequence). This CDR3 spans 15 amino acids. Trimming removed 4 bases from V and 0 bases from J, with 12 bases in between. The CDR3 reads CASSSTRLSNYGYTF. CDR3 coding DNA: TGTGCCAGCAGCTCCACCAGGTTGTCTAACTATGGCTACACCTTC.

Here the CDR3 DNA reads TGTGCCAGCAGCTTGGTGGCGGGCAATCAGCCCCAGCATTTT. The encoded protein is CASSLVAGNQPQHF. The chain joins TRBV5-5 to TRBJ1-5; D remains unclear. This CDR3 spans 14 amino acids. The V end lost 0 bases, the J end lost 2 bases, and 6 bases lay between the germline ends. The germline CDR1 and CDR2 sequences are SGHKS and YYEKEE (reference sequence).

This chain connects TRBV2 to TRBJ2-5; D uncertain. V shed 3 bases and J shed 5 bases, with 1 base lying between them. The CDR3 sequence is 10 residues long. Germline CDR1 is SNHLY and CDR2 is FYNNEI. Here the CDR3 reads CASSDETQYF. DNA for the CDR3: TGTGCCAGCAGTGACGAGACCCAGTACTTC.

The chain has TRBV10-1 and TRBJ2-3, with D uncertain. CDR3 size: 12 residues. V dropped 3 bases and J dropped 7 bases, with 8 bases sitting between them. Germline V CDR1 and CDR2: WNHNN, SYGVQD (reference sequence). The CDR3: CASSDTGYTQYF. CDR3 sequence (DNA): TGCGCCAGCAGTGATACGGGTTATACGCAGTATTTT.

Concerning this clone itself: The junction and the germline gene differ at one end; a read error may be behind it. The chain employs TRBV11-2 and TRBJ2-3; TRBD2 matches 9 bases. Germline values: CDR1 SGHAT, CDR2 FQNNGV. This CDR3 comprises 14 residues. In DNA, the CDR3 is TGTGCCAGCAGCGGAGGGACTAGCAAAGATACGCAGTATTTT. It specifies CASSGGTSKDTQYF.

The chain carries TRBV7-6 and TRBJ2-3; 10 nucleotides line up with TRBD2. The CDR3 loop spans 17 amino acids. V was clipped by 1 base and J by 7 bases; unmatched bases: 11. Per the germline V gene, CDR1 is SGHVS and CDR2 is FNYEAQ. This CDR3 reads CASSLGIAGGNLNTQYF. CDR3 nucleotide sequence: TGTGCCAGCAGCTTAGGGATAGCGGGGGGCAATCTAAATACGCAGTATTTT.

The chain links TRBV6-1 to TRBJ1-5, with unresolved D. Germline V gene lookup returns CDR1 MNHNS and CDR2 SASEGT. The CDR3 is made up of 15 amino acids. Trimming left V 1 base short and J 1 base short, with 8 bases between. CDR3 coding DNA: TGTGCCAGCAGTGAAGAGAGGGTAAGCAATCAGCCCCAGCATTTT. This sequence encodes CASSEERVSNQPQHF.